These 8 T cell receptor beta chains were sequenced from one sample in a study of PD-1 blockade in classical Hodgkin lymphoma. The table came from immunoSEQ multiplex PCR; TCRdb's copy has only in-frame clones and leaves some out. The sample lists roughly 61,000 clones; more than 85% were seen once. Exposure to brentuximab vedotin varied, and each patient had relapsed following autologous stem cell transplantation. This material consisted of peripheral blood mononuclear cells (PBMCs), taken before the second cycle of nivolumab. All receptors come from a human donor with classical Hodgkin lymphoma.

The rearrangement joins TRBV6-5 to TRBJ1-5; possible D gene TRBD1, 6 bases. The CDR3 totals 14 residues. The ends were cut back, 4 bases at V and 4 bases at J, with 11 bases in the middle. Germline CDR1 reads MNHEY; CDR2 reads SVGAGI. The CDR3 coding sequence is TGTGCCAGCAGTTCCCAACAGGGTAATCAGCCCCAGCATTTT. As protein: CASSSQQGNQPQHF.

The chain joins TRBV6-5 to TRBJ1-4; D possibly corresponds to TRBD1 (5 bases). Germline values: CDR1 MNHEY, CDR2 SVGAGI. CDR3 length: 16 residues. V dropped 3 bases and J dropped 5 bases, with 16 bases sitting between them. The CDR3 bases are TGTGCCAGCAGTTATTCGGTGGGAGACAGAAATGAAAAACTGTTTTTT. Translating gives CASSYSVGDRNEKLFF.

The chain recombines TRBV18 with TRBJ2-1, with TRBD1 identical over 9 bases. Germline V gene data show CDR1 as KGHSH and CDR2 as LQKENI. V was pared by 1 base and J by 5 bases, with 0 bases of the junction left unmatched. The length of the CDR3 is 14 residues. The CDR3 here is CASSPRTGDNEQFF. CDR3 nucleotide sequence: TGTGCCAGCTCACCACGGACAGGGGACAATGAGCAGTTCTTC.

V and J are TRBV19 and TRBJ1-6, with TRBD1 matching over 10 bases. This CDR3 has 14 residues. Germline assignment: CDR1 LNHDA and CDR2 SQIVND (reference sequence). V gave up 6 bases and J gave up 7 bases; unmatched junction bases: 3. CDR3 residues: CASSAGQGNSPLHF. CDR3 DNA sequence: TGTGCCAGTAGCGCGGGACAGGGGAATTCACCCCTCCACTTT.

CDR3 amino acids: CATSRDQGSSYNEQFF. For the CDR3, the DNA is TGTGCCACCAGCAGAGACCAGGGGAGCTCCTACAATGAGCAGTTCTTC. The chain couples TRBV15 to TRBJ2-1; the D gene is possibly TRBD1 (6 bases). V was shortened by 0 bases and J by 0 bases, with 9 bases between the two germline ends. CDR1 and CDR2 (germline): LNHNV, YYDKDF (reference sequence). There are 16 residues in the CDR3.

This rearrangement joins TRBV19 to TRBJ1-3, with D maybe TRBD1 (5 bases). V lost 6 bases to trimming and J lost 10 bases, with 22 bases between them. The germline V gene has CDR1 LNHDA and CDR2 SQIVND (reference sequence). This CDR3 region has 15 residues. CDR3 coding DNA: TGTGCCAGTAGAAGTGCAGGAGGGGTTGGAGGGACCATATATTTT. This encodes CASRSAGGVGGTIYF.

The chain recombines TRBV14 with TRBJ2-1; no firm D call. Germline V gives CDR1 SGHDN, CDR2 FVKESK. V was cut by 0 bases and J by 6 bases, with 9 bases left in between. CDR3 length equals 14 residues. Here the CDR3 reads CASSQDISSNEQFF. In nucleotides, the CDR3 is TGTGCCAGCAGCCAAGATATTAGCTCCAATGAGCAGTTCTTC.

V and J are TRBV5-8 and TRBJ1-1, with D uncertain. V was shortened by 4 bases and J by 0 bases, with 16 bases between the two germline ends. The CDR3 is 16 residues long. Per the germline V gene, CDR1 is SGHTS and CDR2 is YDEGEE. CDR3 residues: CASSSPVPFVNTEAFF. The DNA for the CDR3 is TGTGCCAGCAGCAGCCCTGTCCCTTTTGTGAACACTGAAGCTTTCTTT.